The next 29 T cell receptor beta chains were all read from a single sample in a study of T-cell reconstitution after alpha-beta-depleted transplantation in children. Unique molecular identifiers were built into the TCRbeta library. MiXCR, run by TCRdb on the PCR reads, gives a single entry per CDR3 protein. The repertoire consists of fewer than 700,000 distinct CDR3 sequences, with 10% to 15% occurring once and the leading ten covering about 2.2%. The sample here was PBMCs, mostly from graft donor cells, taken 360 days after TCRalphabeta/CD19-depleted stem cell transplant. Receptors were obtained from a male patient younger than 18 who had a stem cell transplant for acute myeloid leukemia, so the T cells may come from the graft donor.

This clonotype showed up many times. The chain carries TRBV18 and TRBJ2-7; D remains unclear. This CDR3 is built from 13 residues. Germline values: CDR1 KGHSH, CDR2 LQKENI. CDR3 in DNA: TGTGCTAGCAGCCCCCCAAGCTCCTACGAGCAGTACTTC. It translates to CASSPPSSYEQYF.

This clonotype came up a few times. The chain employs TRBV7-3 and TRBJ2-1; possible D gene TRBD2, 5 bases. The germline CDR1 and CDR2 sequences are SGHTA and FQGTGA. This CDR3 is 14 amino acids long. Trimming removed 5 bases at V and 6 bases at J, with 14 bases between. CDR3 sequence reads: CASSPSGPPNEQFF. The CDR3 bases are TGTGCCAGCAGCCCCAGCGGCCCGCCCAATGAGCAGTTCTTC.

This clonotype was detected many times. The CDR3 nucleotides are TGTGCCACCAGTGATCCGACAGGGTGGTTTCAAGAGACCCAGTACTTC. Translated, it gives CATSDPTGWFQETQYF. V gene TRBV24-1 combines with J gene TRBJ2-5; 7 positions agree with TRBD1. The CDR3 sequence is 16 residues long. J gave up 2 bases and V 3 bases, and 8 bases lay outside the gene matches. CDR1 is KGHDR and CDR2 is SFDVKD in the germline V gene.

This clonotype was observed a handful of times. The chain links TRBV12-3 or TRBV12-4 to TRBJ1-1; TRBD1 might be the D (6 bases). Trimming took off 8 bases at V and 0 bases at J, with 10 bases between the two ends. This CDR3 contains 13 residues. CDR3 amino acids: CASQGYMNTEAFF. CDR3 coding DNA: TGTGCCAGCCAGGGGTACATGAACACTGAAGCTTTCTTT.

This clonotype has just a few counts. This chain links TRBV7-9 with TRBJ2-1, with TRBD2 matching over 12 bases. The germline CDR1 and CDR2 sequences are SEHNR and FQNEAQ (reference sequence). After removal of 5 bases from V and 3 bases from J, the junction contained 8 bases not matched to a gene. CDR3 length: 17 amino acids. CDR3 sequence reads: CASSPRLAGELYNEQFF. The CDR3 DNA reads TGTGCCAGCAGCCCCAGACTAGCGGGAGAACTCTACAATGAGCAGTTCTTC.

The rearrangement links TRBV5-5 to TRBJ2-1, with D possibly matching TRBD1 (5 bases). The CDR3 is made up of 15 amino acids. Trimming pared 4 bases from V and 1 base from J, leaving 12 bases between. Germline loops: CDR1 SGHKS, CDR2 YYEKEE (reference sequence). CDR3 bases: TGTGCCAGCAGCCCTAGACAGATATCCTACAATGAGCAGTTCTTC. Translated, it gives CASSPRQISYNEQFF. Full variable domain (rest looked up from reference TRBV5-5 and TRBJ2-1): DAGVTQSPTHLIKTRGQQVTLRCSPISGHKSVSWYQQVLGQGPQFIFQYYEKEERGRGNFPDRFSARQFPNYSSELNVNALLLGDSALYLCASSPRQISYNEQFFGPGTRLTVL.

J is TRBJ2-7 and V is TRBV3-1, with 14 bases identical to TRBD2. The V gene end was trimmed by 6 bases and the J gene end by 0 bases; junction bases not matched to a gene: 13. The CDR3 extends over 19 amino acids. Germline-derived CDR1 and CDR2 are LGHDT and YNNKEL (reference sequence). CDR3 nucleotides: TGTGCCAGCAGTTGGTTTCCAGGGGGGACTAGCGGGAGCTCCTACGAGCAGTACTTC. It encodes CASSWFPGGTSGSSYEQYF.

The rearrangement links TRBV6-2 or TRBV6-3 to TRBJ2-1, with a tentative D call TRBD2 (6 bases). The V end lost 9 bases, the J end lost 2 bases, and 23 bases lay between the germline ends. The length of the CDR3 is 17 residues. The germline gives CDR1 MNHEY, CDR2 SVGEGT. The CDR3 is CASRARRGRSPYNEQFF. The CDR3 region has the DNA TGTGCCAGTCGAGCTCGTCGGGGGAGGAGTCCCTACAATGAGCAGTTCTTC.

This chain uses TRBV7-2 with TRBJ1-5; 10 bases agree with TRBD1. The length of the CDR3 is 14 residues. The ends lost 5 bases at V and 6 bases at J; junction bases unmatched: 4. CDR1 is SGHTA and CDR2 is FQGNSA in the germline V gene. This CDR3 is CASSRDRGSQPQHF. The CDR3 nucleotides read TGTGCCAGCAGCCGGGACAGGGGAAGTCAGCCCCAGCATTTT.

The chain couples TRBV7-3 to TRBJ2-1; 11 positions match TRBD2. The CDR3 is 16 residues long. J gave up 7 bases and V 0 bases, and 5 bases lay outside the gene matches. Germline V CDR1 and CDR2: SGHTA, FQGTGA. CDR3 nucleotides: TGTGCCAGCAGCTTAACGGGGGCTAGCGGGAGGAATGAGCAGTTCTTC. Translated, it gives CASSLTGASGRNEQFF.

This clonotype was counted many times. The J gene is TRBJ2-1, the V gene TRBV29-1, with TRBD2 matching over 13 bases. The CDR3 totals 15 residues. The V and J ends lost 4 bases and 4 bases, in that order; junction bases with no gene match: 4. Germline V lookup: CDR1 SQVTM, CDR2 ANQGSEA. The CDR3 protein is CSVGTSGGWYNEQFF. The CDR3 DNA is TGCAGCGTTGGGACTAGCGGGGGCTGGTACAATGAGCAGTTCTTC.

On this clonotype: Since a much larger clone is just one base distant, this may be a read error. V usage is TRBV21-1 and J usage is TRBJ2-7. TRBV21-1 is labeled a pseudogene. The length of the CDR3 is 12 residues. In nucleotides, the CDR3 is TGTGCCAGCAGCGACAGATCCTACGAGCAGTACTTC. This codes for CASSDRSYEQYF.

The genes are TRBV14 and TRBJ2-3; 15 bases align to TRBD2. The trim removed 4 bases at V and 3 bases at J, leaving 2 bases unmatched. This CDR3 has 16 amino acids. Germline assignment: CDR1 SGHDN and CDR2 FVKESK. The CDR3 sequence is CASSRTSGRDTDTQYF. The DNA for the CDR3 is TGTGCCAGCAGCCGGACTAGCGGGAGGGATACAGATACGCAGTATTTT. The full variable domain, completed using reference TRBV14 and TRBJ2-3, is EAGVTQFPSHSVIEKGQTVTLRCDPISGHDNLYWYRRVMGKEIKFLLHFVKESKQDESGMPNNRFLAERTGGTYSTLKVQPAELEDSGVYFCASSRTSGRDTDTQYFGPGTRLTVL.

This clonotype was detected many times. The chain has TRBV25-1 and TRBJ2-3; 7 positions agree with TRBD2. The CDR3 runs to 14 residues. Germline V gene lookup returns CDR1 MGHDK and CDR2 SYGVNS. V lost 3 bases, J lost 5 bases, and 5 bases stayed unmatched. DNA for the CDR3: TGTGCCAGCAGTGAGAACCCGGGAGGAGATACGCAGTATTTT. It codes for CASSENPGGDTQYF.

This clonotype came up a few times. The chain uses TRBV6-6 and TRBJ1-2; a weak D match, TRBD1 (5 bases). Germline V gives CDR1 MNHNY, CDR2 SVGAGI (reference sequence). V was trimmed by 6 bases and J by 8 bases, leaving 13 bases between them. This CDR3 is built from 12 residues. The CDR3 here is CASSPARDGYTF. CDR3 bases: TGTGCCAGCAGCCCAGCCAGGGACGGCTACACCTTC.

This clonotype turned up a few times. The chain couples TRBV28 to TRBJ2-1; TRBD1 matches at 9 bases. V trimming: 4 bases; J trimming: 7 bases; junction bases outside the gene matches: 5. The CDR3 length is 14 residues. Per germline, CDR1 MDHEN and CDR2 SYDVKM. This CDR3 reads CASSSGTGWNEQFF. CDR3 DNA sequence: TGTGCCAGCAGTTCCGGGACAGGGTGGAATGAGCAGTTCTTC.

This clonotype has more than one count but fewer than ten. This sequence joins TRBV19 and TRBJ2-1, with 7 bases identical to TRBD1. With V trimmed by 5 bases and J by 5 bases, 9 bases remained unmatched. Germline V gene sequence: CDR1 LNHDA, CDR2 SQIVND (reference sequence). This CDR3 is 15 amino acids long. The CDR3 DNA is TGTGCCAGTAGTTCCCCGAGGGACAGAGACAATGAGCAGTTCTTC. Translation gives CASSSPRDRDNEQFF.

The gene calls are TRBV29-1 and TRBJ2-3; TRBD2 aligns across 10 bases. This CDR3 comprises 17 residues. Germline values: CDR1 SQVTM, CDR2 ANQGSEA. With V trimmed by 2 bases and J by 0 bases, 8 bases remained unmatched. CDR3 sequence (DNA): TGCAGCGTTGAAAGGCTAGCGGGAGCCACTAGCACAGATACGCAGTATTTT. The encoded protein is CSVERLAGATSTDTQYF.

This sequence joins TRBV2 and TRBJ2-1; D gene ambiguous. The ends were cut back, 4 bases at V and 8 bases at J, with 9 bases in the middle. The CDR3 is 12 residues long. The germline gives CDR1 SNHLY, CDR2 FYNNEI. This CDR3 is CASSGDGYEQFF. CDR3 coding DNA: TGTGCCAGCAGTGGAGACGGATATGAGCAGTTCTTC.

This clonotype was seen many times. The chain carries TRBV11-2 and TRBJ2-3, with 14 bases fitting TRBD2. CDR3 size: 19 residues. V gave up 5 bases and J gave up 0 bases; unmatched junction bases: 10. Germline CDR1 reads SGHAT; CDR2 reads FQNNGV. The CDR3 nucleotides read TGTGCCAGCAGCGTTATTCCGGGACTAGCGGGAGTGAGCACAGATACGCAGTATTTT. Its protein is CASSVIPGLAGVSTDTQYF.

The CDR3 DNA sequence: TGTGCCAGCAGCGTAGGGGGGGGGGCCCTTGTCCTGAGTGAGCAGTACTTC. It yields the protein CASSVGGGALVLSEQYF. This chain joins TRBV9 and TRBJ2-7; possible D gene TRBD2, 7 bases. The V and J ends lost 0 bases and 7 bases respectively, with 23 bases between them. The CDR3 has 17 residues. CDR1 and CDR2 from the germline V gene are SGDLS and YYNGEE.

J is TRBJ1-6 and V is TRBV28; TRBD1 matches at 7 bases. The germline V gene has CDR1 MDHEN and CDR2 SYDVKM. CDR3 length: 13 residues. CDR3 DNA sequence: TGTGGGTCGAGACAGGGCCAGAATTCACCCCTCCACTTT. Its protein is CGSRQGQNSPLHF.

V gene TRBV9 combines with J gene TRBJ2-6; 9 nucleotides match TRBD1. Germline V CDR1 and CDR2: SGDLS, YYNGEE. The CDR3 is 19 residues long. V trimming: 0 bases; J trimming: 2 bases; junction bases outside the gene matches: 9. The CDR3 region has the DNA TGTGCCAGCAGCGTAGCTAATTCGGGACAGGGCACTGGGGCCAACGTCCTGACTTTC. It codes for CASSVANSGQGTGANVLTF.

Many counts were recorded for this clonotype. The chain joins TRBV28 to TRBJ2-7, with D possibly matching TRBD2 (6 bases). Trimming cost V 6 bases and J 6 bases, with 15 bases left between them. The CDR3 is made up of 13 amino acids. The germline V gene has CDR1 MDHEN and CDR2 SYDVKM. The CDR3 sequence is CASRRDSRREQYF. Written as DNA, the CDR3 is TGTGCCAGCAGGCGGGACTCCCGTCGCGAGCAGTACTTC.

This clonotype was recorded at least ten times. The J gene is TRBJ1-5, the V gene TRBV29-1; TRBD1 agrees at 9 bases. The CDR3 length is 14 residues. The V gene's germline CDR1 is SQVTM and CDR2 ANQGSEA. V lost 7 bases to trimming and J lost 1 base; unmatched junction nucleotides: 5. The CDR3 sequence: CSAGTGTSNQPQHF. The CDR3 DNA follows: TGCAGCGCAGGGACAGGGACGAGCAATCAGCCCCAGCATTTT.

The J gene is TRBJ2-7, the V gene TRBV7-2, with 10 bases fitting TRBD2. The CDR3 totals 16 residues. J was trimmed by 4 bases and V by 1 base; bases with no gene match: 7. Germline V gene sequence: CDR1 SGHTA, CDR2 FQGNSA. CDR3 nucleotide sequence: TGTGCCAGCAGCTTAGATTCCCTAGCGGGAGAGTACGAGCAGTACTTC. The encoded protein is CASSLDSLAGEYEQYF. The full variable domain, completed using reference TRBV7-2 and TRBJ2-7, is GAGVSQSPSNKVTEKGKDVELRCDPISGHTALYWYRQSLGQGLEFLIYFQGNSAPDKSGLPSDRFSAERTGGSVSTLTIQRTQQEDSAVYLCASSLDSLAGEYEQYFGPGTRLTVT.

This clonotype was counted between two and nine times. The chain combines TRBV20-1 with TRBJ2-3; TRBD2 matches at 8 bases. CDR3 length: 15 amino acids. The trim removed 5 bases at V and 2 bases at J, leaving 9 bases unmatched. Per the germline V gene, CDR1 is DFQATT and CDR2 is SNEGSKA (reference sequence). CDR3 residues: CSAGSGSPYTDTQYF. CDR3 nucleotides: TGCAGTGCTGGCAGCGGGAGTCCGTACACAGATACGCAGTATTTT.

V and J are TRBV6-2 or TRBV6-3 and TRBJ2-5; D not certain. Germline values: CDR1 MNHEY, CDR2 SVGEGT. Trimming took off 2 bases at V and 1 base at J, with 14 bases between the two ends. The CDR3 has 16 amino acids. The CDR3, as DNA: TGTGCCAGCAGTTACCAAGACCTTATCCCCCAAGAGACCCAGTACTTC. Its protein product is CASSYQDLIPQETQYF.

The chain recombines TRBV20-1 with TRBJ2-7; TRBD1 might be the D (5 bases). The CDR3 runs to 15 residues. Germline-derived CDR1 and CDR2 are DFQATT and SNEGSKA (reference sequence). CDR3: CCVSMGLTLSYEQYF. CDR3 sequence (DNA): TGCTGTGTCTCGATGGGGCTTACGCTTTCCTACGAGCAGTACTTC.